A single sample is the source of the 22 T cell receptor beta chains below, sequenced in a study of long-term antiretroviral therapy in people with HIV. Survey level was the resolution at which the v3.0 immunoSEQ assay ran. Measured with immunoSEQ multiplex PCR; TCRdb has only the in-frame clones, and not every one. The sample consists of under 20,000 clones, roughly 80% of them appearing once. The sequences come from unsorted PBMCs, collected less than 2.2 years before starting antiretroviral therapy. These receptors were taken from a man aged 25 to 40 with HIV.

This clone was counted only a few times. This chain links TRBV18 with TRBJ2-5; D is undetermined. Between the trimmed V and J ends, which lost 6 bases and 5 bases, there was a span of 10 bases. The CDR3 is 12 residues long. CDR1 is KGHSH and CDR2 is LQKENI in the germline V gene. The CDR3 loop reads CASSPSSETQYF. DNA of the CDR3: TGTGCCAGCTCCCCCTCATCCGAGACCCAGTACTTC. Looking up the rest from reference TRBV18 and TRBJ2-5 gives the full variable domain: NAGVMQNPRHLVRRRGQEARLRCSPMKGHSHVYWYRQLPEEGLKFMVYLQKENIIDESGMPKERFSAEFPKEGPSILRIQQVVRGDSAAYFCASSPSSETQYFGPGTRLLVL.

The J gene is TRBJ2-4, the V gene TRBV6-5; D gene ambiguous. The CDR3 covers 14 residues. The V and J ends lost 7 bases and 3 bases respectively, with 13 bases between them. Germline loops: CDR1 MNHEY, CDR2 SVGAGI. This CDR3 is CASMTSSSKNIQYF. The CDR3 DNA is TGTGCCAGCATGACGTCGTCCAGCAAAAACATTCAGTACTTC.

V gene TRBV18 combines with J gene TRBJ1-3, with D unresolved. This CDR3 spans 14 amino acids. The V gene's germline CDR1 is KGHSH and CDR2 LQKENI. Trimming removed 2 bases at V and 3 bases at J, with 8 bases between. As DNA, the CDR3 is TGTGCCAGCTCACCAGGAGTTTATGGAAACACCATATATTTT. This encodes CASSPGVYGNTIYF.

The genes are TRBV6-4 and TRBJ2-3; TRBD2 matches at 9 bases. V lost 3 bases and J lost 4; bases outside the gene matches: 2. This CDR3 is built from 14 residues. Germline V gene sequence: CDR1 MRHNA, CDR2 SNTAGT. The CDR3: CASSEREGPDTQYF. CDR3 bases: TGTGCCAGCAGTGAGCGGGAGGGCCCAGATACGCAGTATTTT.

The chain joins TRBV6-1 to TRBJ1-1; D might be TRBD1 (5 bases). Germline values: CDR1 MNHNS, CDR2 SASEGT. V was trimmed by 6 bases and J by 8 bases, leaving 13 bases between them. The CDR3 covers 12 residues. CDR3 sequence: CASSLGGEEAFF. CDR3 nucleotide sequence: TGTGCCAGCAGCCTAGGAGGGGAAGAAGCTTTCTTT.

The rearrangement links TRBV7-3 to TRBJ2-3; possibly TRBD1 for D (5 bases). This CDR3 region has 13 residues. Deletions cut 1 base from V and 6 bases from J, with 8 bases between. The germline V gene encodes CDR1 SGHTA and CDR2 FQGTGA. The CDR3 here is CASSLKGADTQYF. As DNA, the CDR3 is TGTGCCAGCAGCTTAAAAGGGGCCGATACGCAGTATTTT. Full variable domain (missing parts from reference TRBV7-3 and TRBJ2-3): GAGVSQTPSNKVTEKGKYVELRCDPISGHTALYWYRQSLGQGPEFLIYFQGTGAADDSGLPNDRFFAVRPEGSVSTLKIQRTERGDSAVYLCASSLKGADTQYFGPGTRLTVL.

This chain links TRBV6-5 with TRBJ1-1, with 10 bases aligning to TRBD1. Germline loops: CDR1 MNHEY, CDR2 SVGAGI. This CDR3 contains 14 residues. Trimming cost V 6 bases and J 3 bases; bases outside gene matches: 4. The CDR3 loop reads CASSADRGDTEAFF. The CDR3 nucleotides read TGTGCCAGCAGCGCGGACAGGGGGGACACTGAAGCTTTCTTT.

The gene calls are TRBV7-9 and TRBJ2-5, with D unclear. Germline CDR1 and CDR2: SEHNR and FQNEAQ (reference sequence). Trimming stripped 1 base from V and 4 bases from J, with 10 bases between. The CDR3 runs 14 residues. CDR3 residues: CASSLEVERETQYF. The CDR3 DNA reads as TGTGCCAGCAGCTTAGAGGTAGAGAGAGAGACCCAGTACTTC.

V and J are TRBV2 and TRBJ2-5, with D tentatively TRBD1 (6 bases). CDR3 length equals 12 residues. V gave up 8 bases and J gave up 7 bases, with 14 bases separating them. Germline V lookup: CDR1 SNHLY, CDR2 FYNNEI. The DNA for the CDR3 is TGTGCCAGCGGCAACAGGGAAGGGACCCAGTACTTC. Translated, it gives CASGNREGTQYF.

This sequence joins TRBV6-5 and TRBJ1-3; D perhaps matches TRBD1 (6 bases). The V gene's germline CDR1 is MNHEY and CDR2 SVGAGI. V was trimmed by 11 bases and J by 4 bases, leaving 15 bases between them. The CDR3 covers 13 residues. The CDR3 DNA reads TGTGCCGGTGAGAACGGACAGGGAAACACCATATATTTT. This sequence encodes CAGENGQGNTIYF.

This chain uses TRBV7-8 with TRBJ1-1; 9 nucleotides align to TRBD1. Germline trimming cut 3 bases from V and 6 bases from J; bases unmatched to any gene: 8. Germline V lookup: CDR1 SGHVS, CDR2 FQNEAQ. The CDR3 contains 15 residues. CDR3 sequence reads: CASSFVRDRDAEAFF. CDR3 sequence (DNA): TGTGCCAGCAGCTTCGTCCGGGACAGGGACGCTGAAGCTTTCTTT.

The chain couples TRBV14 to TRBJ2-7; 9 bases agree with TRBD2. The germline CDR1 and CDR2 sequences are SGHDN and FVKESK. V gave up 4 bases and J gave up 0 bases; unmatched junction bases: 13. CDR3 length: 18 amino acids. The CDR3 loop reads CASSLTWGLAESSYEQYF. The CDR3 region has the DNA TGTGCCAGCAGCCTTACATGGGGACTAGCTGAGAGCTCCTACGAGCAGTACTTC.

In DNA form, the CDR3 reads TGTGCCAGCAGCTCAGGGGAGGGCTCCTACGAGCAGTACTTC. It yields the protein CASSSGEGSYEQYF. The chain has TRBV6-5 and TRBJ2-7, with TRBD2 as a possible D gene (7 bases). Per the germline V gene, CDR1 is MNHEY and CDR2 is SVGAGI. This CDR3 is built from 14 residues. Trimming cost V 6 bases and J 0 bases, with 12 bases left between them.

This chain connects TRBV5-6 to TRBJ2-7; 8 nucleotides align to TRBD1. The CDR3 consists of 15 residues. The ends lost 4 bases at V and 6 bases at J; junction bases unmatched: 12. Germline CDR1 and CDR2: SGHDT and YYEEEE. CDR3 DNA sequence: TGTGCCAGCAGCGCCGAGCCGCAGGGGGCTGGCGAGCAGTACTTC. This gives the protein CASSAEPQGAGEQYF.

The rearrangement joins TRBV7-9 to TRBJ2-1, with 8 bases matching TRBD2. Germline loops: CDR1 SEHNR, CDR2 FQNEAQ (reference sequence). The CDR3 is 16 residues long. V lost 2 bases and J lost 6; bases outside the gene matches: 9. The CDR3 DNA sequence: TGTGCCAGCAGCTTAAATAGCGGGGCCACTTTCAATGAGCAGTTCTTC. Protein sequence: CASSLNSGATFNEQFF.

In its sample, this clone ranks as medium-sized. The V and J genes are TRBV7-7 and TRBJ2-5; D uncertain. The germline gives CDR1 SSHAT, CDR2 FNYEAQ (reference sequence). The length of the CDR3 is 13 residues. V lost 5 bases to trimming and J lost 1 base, with 8 bases between them. The CDR3 sequence: CASSLGPQETQYF. The CDR3 bases are TGTGCCAGCAGCCTCGGCCCCCAAGAGACCCAGTACTTC.

This sequence joins TRBV5-1 and TRBJ2-3; 7 nucleotides line up with TRBD2. Per the germline V gene, CDR1 is SGHRS and CDR2 is YFSETQ. Unmatched junction bases numbered 2, after V lost 6 bases and J lost 1 base. The CDR3 runs 13 residues. CDR3 amino acids: CASKAGGTDTQYF. CDR3 bases: TGCGCCAGCAAGGCGGGGGGCACAGATACGCAGTATTTT.

This clone has more than one count but fewer than ten. CDR3 loop: CAWSFGTSYEQYF. CDR3 bases: TGTGCCTGGAGTTTCGGGACCTCCTACGAGCAGTACTTC. V usage is TRBV30 and J usage is TRBJ2-7; TRBD1 or TRBD2 may be the D gene (5 bases each). V shed 2 bases and J shed 0 bases, with 8 bases lying between them. The CDR3 spans 13 residues. The germline V gene has CDR1 GTSNPN and CDR2 SVGIG (reference sequence).

The genes are TRBV7-3 and TRBJ1-3; a weak D match, TRBD1 (5 bases). CDR3 size: 13 residues. Per the germline V gene, CDR1 is SGHTA and CDR2 is FQGTGA. V gave up 4 bases and J gave up 7 bases, with 11 bases separating them. The CDR3 DNA is TGTGCCAGCAGCTCGGGACTGGGGAACACCATATATTTT. Its translation is CASSSGLGNTIYF.

The V gene is TRBV27, the J gene TRBJ2-7; D is unclear. Per germline, CDR1 MNHEY and CDR2 SMNVEV (reference sequence). Between the trimmed V and J ends, which lost 0 bases and 6 bases, there was a span of 12 bases. The CDR3 extends over 14 amino acids. DNA for the CDR3: TGTGCCAGCAGTTTATCACCGGGCTCTCTCGAGCAGTACTTC. It codes for CASSLSPGSLEQYF.

The V call is TRBV4-3, the J call TRBJ2-7; TRBD2 matches 9 bases. Unmatched junction bases numbered 9, after V lost 4 bases and J lost 2 bases. The length of the CDR3 is 16 residues. Germline V gene sequence: CDR1 LGHNA, CDR2 YSLEER. This CDR3 reads CASSLSLAGEAYEQYF. CDR3 coding DNA: TGCGCCAGCAGCCTTAGTTTAGCGGGAGAAGCCTACGAGCAGTACTTC.

The V and J genes are TRBV6-5 and TRBJ1-1; no clear D gene. This CDR3 region has 14 residues. Trimming removed 5 bases from V and 2 bases from J, with 12 bases in between. Germline loops: CDR1 MNHEY, CDR2 SVGAGI. This CDR3 is CASSTPGGNTEAFF. CDR3 in DNA: TGTGCCAGCAGTACACCTGGCGGCAACACTGAAGCTTTCTTT.